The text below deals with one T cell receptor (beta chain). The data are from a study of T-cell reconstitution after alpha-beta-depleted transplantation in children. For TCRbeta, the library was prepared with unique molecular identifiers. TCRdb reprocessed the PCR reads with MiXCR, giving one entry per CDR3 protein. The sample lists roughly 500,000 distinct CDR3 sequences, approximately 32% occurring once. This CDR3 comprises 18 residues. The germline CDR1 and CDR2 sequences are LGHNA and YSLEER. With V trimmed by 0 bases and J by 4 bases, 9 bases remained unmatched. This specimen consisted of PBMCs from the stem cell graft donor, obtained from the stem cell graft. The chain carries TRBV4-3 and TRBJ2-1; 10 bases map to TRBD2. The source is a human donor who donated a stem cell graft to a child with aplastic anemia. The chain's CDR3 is CASSQDLRASGSYNEQFF. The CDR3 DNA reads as TGCGCCAGCAGCCAAGATCTAAGGGCTAGCGGGAGTTACAATGAGCAGTTCTTC.